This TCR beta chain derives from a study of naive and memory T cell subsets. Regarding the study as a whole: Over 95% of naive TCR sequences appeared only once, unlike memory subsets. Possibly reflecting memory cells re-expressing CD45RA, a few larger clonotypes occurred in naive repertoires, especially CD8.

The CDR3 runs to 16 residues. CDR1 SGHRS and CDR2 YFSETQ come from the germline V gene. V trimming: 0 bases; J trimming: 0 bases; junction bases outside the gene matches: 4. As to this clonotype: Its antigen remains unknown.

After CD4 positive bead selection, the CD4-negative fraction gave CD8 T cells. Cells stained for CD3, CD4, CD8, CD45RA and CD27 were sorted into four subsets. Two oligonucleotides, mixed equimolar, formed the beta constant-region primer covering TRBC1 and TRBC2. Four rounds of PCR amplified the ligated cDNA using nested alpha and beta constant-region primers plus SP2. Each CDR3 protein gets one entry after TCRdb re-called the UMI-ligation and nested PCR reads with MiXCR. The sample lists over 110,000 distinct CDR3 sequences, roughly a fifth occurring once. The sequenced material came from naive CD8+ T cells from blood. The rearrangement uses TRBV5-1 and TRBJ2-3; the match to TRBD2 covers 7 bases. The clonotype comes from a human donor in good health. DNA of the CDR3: TGCGCCAGCAGCTTGGTCAGCGGGACTAGCACAGATACGCAGTATTTT. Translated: CASSLVSGTSTDTQYF.